The 30 T cell receptor beta chains below all came from one sample that was sequenced in a study of shared clonotypes between healthy human individuals. The table came from immunoSEQ multiplex PCR; TCRdb's copy has only in-frame clones and leaves some out. Among more than 850,000 clones, around 78% were seen once, and the ten largest hold about 0.52%. Sequenced: memory CD4+ T cells from PBMCs. Subset noted: CD45RA-negative fraction. The receptors were sampled from a man younger than 35 in good health. Some clones in this sample may be carry-over from other donors' samples.

This clone appeared a few times. The rearrangement uses TRBV5-5 and TRBJ1-4; D not resolved. The CDR3 covers 16 residues. V dropped 0 bases and J dropped 0 bases, with 9 bases sitting between them. In germline, CDR1 is SGHKS, CDR2 YYEKEE (reference sequence). The CDR3 protein is CASSLAVRTTNEKLFF. The DNA of the CDR3 is TGTGCCAGCAGCTTGGCGGTCAGAACAACTAATGAAAAACTGTTTTTT.

In this sample, this clone turned up once. The genes are TRBV28 and TRBJ2-7, with D perhaps assigned TRBD1 or TRBD2 (6 bases each). Deletions cut 3 bases from V and 4 bases from J, with 16 bases between. The CDR3 sequence is 15 residues long. The germline CDR1 and CDR2 sequences are MDHEN and SYDVKM. The CDR3 protein is CASSFSGAKGYEQYF. The DNA of the CDR3 is TGTGCCAGCAGTTTCTCGGGGGCCAAGGGTTACGAGCAGTACTTC.

The rearrangement uses TRBV18 and TRBJ1-3; a possible D gene is TRBD1 (6 bases). CDR1 is KGHSH, CDR2 LQKENI, per germline. The V and J ends lost 6 bases and 0 bases respectively, with 18 bases between them. The CDR3 covers 17 residues. In nucleotides, the CDR3 is TGTGCCAGCTCGCGCACCCCAATACAGGGCTCTGGAAACACCATATATTTT. Its translation: CASSRTPIQGSGNTIYF.

The V gene is TRBV15, the J gene TRBJ2-7; 8 bases are shared with TRBD2. The CDR3 is 16 residues long. Germline-derived CDR1 and CDR2 are LNHNV and YYDKDF (reference sequence). The ends lost 2 bases at V and 0 bases at J; junction bases unmatched: 6. CDR3 sequence reads: CATSRPPGLDSYEQYF. CDR3 DNA sequence: TGTGCCACCAGCAGACCGCCGGGACTAGACTCCTACGAGCAGTACTTC.

In its sample, this clone was seen once. The chain is built from TRBV10-2 and TRBJ1-2; 9 bases are shared with TRBD1. The CDR3 has 16 residues. Germline CDR1 is WSHSY and CDR2 is SAAADI. Unmatched junction bases numbered 11, after V lost 6 bases and J lost 3 bases. In DNA, the CDR3 is TGCGCCAGCAGGGGGGTTTTGGGACAGGGAGACTATGGCTACACCTTC. Amino acid sequence: CASRGVLGQGDYGYTF.

The J gene is TRBJ2-5, the V gene TRBV5-1; D perhaps matches TRBD2 (5 bases). The CDR3 spans 15 residues. V dropped 4 bases and J dropped 5 bases, with 18 bases sitting between them. Per the germline V gene, CDR1 is SGHRS and CDR2 is YFSETQ. The CDR3 bases are TGCGCCAGCAGCCCTGGGCGGGTGGCGAAGGAGACCCAGTACTTC. Translating gives CASSPGRVAKETQYF.

The rearrangement joins TRBV28 to TRBJ2-3, with 7 bases matching TRBD1. Germline CDR1 and CDR2: MDHEN and SYDVKM. This CDR3 has 16 residues. V shed 4 bases and J 0 bases; nucleotides not matched to a gene: 7. This chain's CDR3 is CASSSVQGYSTDTQYF. CDR3 coding DNA: TGTGCCAGCAGTTCAGTACAGGGGTATAGCACAGATACGCAGTATTTT.

This clone was recorded at least ten times. The gene calls are TRBV6-1 and TRBJ2-1; no firm D call. Germline V gene sequence: CDR1 MNHNS, CDR2 SASEGT. Trimming removed 4 bases from V and 5 bases from J, with 21 bases in between. The CDR3 has 17 residues. The CDR3 loop reads CASSAYLRLSENNEQFF. In DNA, the CDR3 is TGTGCCAGCAGTGCTTACTTAAGACTTTCCGAAAACAATGAGCAGTTCTTC.

This rearrangement joins TRBV5-1 to TRBJ2-1, with D unclear. The CDR3 is 15 residues long. Trimming cost V 5 bases and J 7 bases, with 19 bases left between them. The germline CDR1 and CDR2 sequences are SGHRS and YFSETQ. The CDR3 coding sequence is TGCGCCAGCAGTCCGATCTCGTTAGGCTTAAATGAGCAGTTCTTC. It specifies CASSPISLGLNEQFF.

The chain has TRBV28 and TRBJ2-6; 7 bases fit TRBD1. Per germline, CDR1 MDHEN and CDR2 SYDVKM. The CDR3 extends over 16 amino acids. Trimming at V came to 5 bases and at J to 0 bases, leaving 4 bases not matched to a gene. The CDR3 bases are TGTGCCAGCAGTCCGACAGGGATCTCTGGGGCCAACGTCCTGACTTTC. Amino acids: CASSPTGISGANVLTF.

This clone turned up a few times. The rearrangement uses TRBV5-6 and TRBJ2-1; D not certain. Per germline, CDR1 SGHDT and CDR2 YYEEEE. This CDR3 is 13 amino acids long. Trimming pared 4 bases from V and 3 bases from J, leaving 8 bases between. The CDR3 nucleotides read TGTGCCAGCAGCGCGTACGGCTACAATGAGCAGTTCTTC. Translating it yields CASSAYGYNEQFF.

This sequence joins TRBV5-5 and TRBJ1-2; D possibly corresponds to TRBD1 (5 bases). Germline V lookup: CDR1 SGHKS, CDR2 YYEKEE (reference sequence). The CDR3 length is 16 residues. Trimming shortened V by 0 bases and J by 8 bases, and 20 bases separated the two germline ends. Here the CDR3 reads CASSLGVESAGRGYTF. The CDR3 bases are TGTGCCAGCAGCTTGGGGGTGGAGTCGGCAGGGAGAGGCTACACCTTC.

The DNA of the CDR3 is TGTGCCAGCAGGCGGACTAGCGGCCCCTACGAGCAGTACTTC. Protein sequence: CASRRTSGPYEQYF. The chain couples TRBV6-5 to TRBJ2-7, with 10 positions matching TRBD2. The CDR3 is 14 amino acids. From germline, CDR1 is MNHEY and CDR2 SVGAGI. V trimming: 6 bases; J trimming: 2 bases; junction bases outside the gene matches: 4.

The rearrangement links TRBV4-3 to TRBJ2-2; no clear D. With 2 bases removed from V and 6 bases from J, the gap between germline ends came to 7 bases. Germline loops: CDR1 LGHNA, CDR2 YSLEER. This CDR3 has 13 residues. The CDR3, as DNA: TGCGCCAGCAGCCAACTAATGTCCGGGGAGCTGTTTTTT. This codes for CASSQLMSGELFF.

This clone was recorded once. The genes are TRBV2 and TRBJ2-4; TRBD1 matches 12 bases. Germline values: CDR1 SNHLY, CDR2 FYNNEI. The CDR3 has 14 residues. Trimming cost V 6 bases and J 7 bases; bases outside gene matches: 4. This chain's CDR3 is CASRKGQGANIQYF. The CDR3 DNA reads TGTGCCAGCAGGAAGGGACAGGGGGCGAACATTCAGTACTTC.

The chain combines TRBV4-2 with TRBJ1-1; TRBD1 aligns across 9 bases. Germline assignment: CDR1 LGHNA and CDR2 YNFKEQ. V lost 6 bases, J lost 4 bases, and 9 bases stayed unmatched. The CDR3 covers 15 residues. The CDR3 region is CASRGQGGVGTEAFF. The CDR3 DNA follows: TGTGCCAGCAGGGGACAGGGTGGGGTTGGCACTGAAGCTTTCTTT.

This sequence joins TRBV27 and TRBJ2-3, with D possibly TRBD2 on 6 matching bases. CDR1 is MNHEY, CDR2 SMNVEV, per germline (reference sequence). CDR3 size: 15 residues. Trimming stripped 6 bases from V and 3 bases from J, with 16 bases between. The CDR3 DNA sequence: TGTGCCAGCAGACTAAATAGCGGAATTACAGATACGCAGTATTTT. Protein sequence: CASRLNSGITDTQYF.

V is TRBV30 and J is TRBJ2-3; no reliable D call. This CDR3 has 12 amino acids. Per the germline V gene, CDR1 is GTSNPN and CDR2 is SVGIG (reference sequence). V lost 2 bases and J lost 5, with 8 bases in between. Here the CDR3 reads CAWSPARDTQYF. The CDR3 DNA follows: TGTGCCTGGAGTCCCGCAAGAGATACGCAGTATTTT. Complete variable domain (other parts from reference TRBV30 and TRBJ2-3): SQTIHQWPATLVQPVGSPLSLECTVEGTSNPNLYWYRQAAGRGLQLLFYSVGIGQISSEVPQNLSASRPQDRQFILSSKKLLLSDSGFYLCAWSPARDTQYFGPGTRLTVL.

The chain has TRBV5-1 and TRBJ2-7, with D maybe TRBD2 (6 bases). This CDR3 is built from 15 residues. Germline lookup yields CDR1 SGHRS and CDR2 YFSETQ. V shed 4 bases and J shed 2 bases, with 16 bases lying between them. DNA of the CDR3: TGCGCCAGCAGCCCCCCGGTCGGGGGAACCTACGAGCAGTACTTC. It is translated as CASSPPVGGTYEQYF.

The gene calls are TRBV7-2 and TRBJ2-3, with 9 bases that match TRBD1. Germline lookup yields CDR1 SGHTA and CDR2 FQGNSA. V shed 4 bases, J shed 6 bases, and the junction held 5 bases outside the gene matches. The CDR3 is 14 amino acids. CDR3 sequence: CASSWDRAADTQYF. The CDR3 coding sequence is TGTGCCAGCAGCTGGGACAGGGCCGCGGATACGCAGTATTTT.

The chain couples TRBV28 to TRBJ1-5; no firm D call. Trimming took off 10 bases at V and 3 bases at J, with 10 bases between the two ends. CDR1 is MDHEN, CDR2 SYDVKM, per germline. The CDR3 has 12 amino acids. The CDR3 is CANKGHNQPQHF. CDR3 bases: TGTGCCAATAAGGGTCACAATCAGCCCCAGCATTTT. Filled out from reference TRBV28 and TRBJ1-5, the complete variable domain reads DVKVTQSSRYLVKRTGEKVFLECVQDMDHENMFWYRQDPGLGLRLIYFSYDVKMKEKGDIPEGYSVSREKKERFSLILESASTNQTSMYLCANKGHNQPQHFGDGTRLSIL.

The chain joins TRBV10-3 to TRBJ2-7; 8 bases match TRBD1. The CDR3 is 14 residues long. The junction had 4 bases not matched to a gene; V was cut back by 6 bases and J by 0 bases. The V gene's germline CDR1 is ENHRY and CDR2 SYGVKD. This CDR3 is CAIRSDRGSYEQYF. The CDR3 coding sequence is TGTGCCATCAGATCAGACAGGGGCTCCTACGAGCAGTACTTC.

The chain carries TRBV6-5 and TRBJ1-5; 9 bases map to TRBD1. The germline V gene encodes CDR1 MNHEY and CDR2 SVGAGI. This CDR3 is built from 15 residues. V was clipped by 0 bases and J by 6 bases; unmatched bases: 3. The chain's CDR3 is CASSYSQGARQPQHF. The CDR3 DNA sequence: TGTGCCAGCAGTTACTCACAGGGGGCCCGTCAGCCCCAGCATTTT.

This chain uses TRBV19 with TRBJ2-7; 8 nucleotides match TRBD1. This CDR3 has 15 residues. The germline gives CDR1 LNHDA, CDR2 SQIVND (reference sequence). J gave up 0 bases and V 8 bases, and 9 bases lay outside the gene matches. The CDR3 protein is CASRRTGTSSYEQYF. The CDR3 nucleotides are TGTGCCAGTCGCAGGACAGGGACGAGCTCCTACGAGCAGTACTTC.

This clone was found once. CDR3 region: CASSSGTGLWGEQFF. DNA of the CDR3: TGTGCCAGTAGCTCAGGGACTGGCCTTTGGGGTGAGCAGTTCTTC. The J gene is TRBJ2-1, the V gene TRBV19, with TRBD2 as a possible D gene (6 bases). Trimming left V 6 bases short and J 9 bases short, with 21 bases between. CDR3 length equals 15 residues. Germline CDR1 reads LNHDA; CDR2 reads SQIVND (reference sequence).

This clone was picked up one time. The chain links TRBV5-1 to TRBJ1-3; 8 bases agree with TRBD1. With V trimmed by 4 bases and J by 9 bases, 9 bases remained unmatched. In germline, CDR1 is SGHRS, CDR2 YFSETQ. This CDR3 has 14 residues. CDR3 DNA: TGCGCCAGCAGCCCGAAGACAGGGGCACTCACCATATATTTT. It is translated as CASSPKTGALTIYF.

On this clone itself: An end of the junction differs from the germline gene, which may be a read error. The chain employs TRBV25-1 and TRBJ2-2, with 8 bases aligning to TRBD1. The CDR3 loop spans 15 amino acids. CDR1 is MGHDK, CDR2 SYGVNS, per germline. The CDR3 sequence: CASSEGAGGTGELVF. DNA of the CDR3: TGTGCCAGCAGTGAAGGGGCAGGGGGCACCGGGGAGCTGGTTTTT.

The chain combines TRBV5-4 with TRBJ2-1, with 9 bases identical to TRBD2. The CDR3 covers 15 residues. J lost 8 bases, V lost 0 bases, and 6 bases had no gene match. The V gene's germline CDR1 is SGHNT and CDR2 YYREEE (reference sequence). Here the CDR3 DNA reads TGTGCCAGCAGCTTGGCGTCTAGCGGGACGGATGAGCAGTTCTTC. Protein: CASSLASSGTDEQFF.

CDR3 protein: CASTMRARGPTDTQYF. The CDR3 DNA reads as TGTGCCAGTACCATGCGGGCCAGGGGGCCCACAGATACGCAGTATTTT. V and J are TRBV19 and TRBJ2-3, with 8 bases fitting TRBD1. Unmatched junction bases numbered 11, after V lost 7 bases and J lost 2 bases. Germline V CDR1 and CDR2: LNHDA, SQIVND (reference sequence). There are 16 residues in the CDR3.

The chain combines TRBV10-3 with TRBJ2-7; TRBD2 agrees at 13 bases. In germline, CDR1 is ENHRY, CDR2 SYGVKD. The CDR3 loop spans 15 amino acids. J was trimmed by 2 bases and V by 7 bases; bases with no gene match: 5. DNA of the CDR3: TGTGCCATCAAAGACGGACTAGCGGGGGCCTACGAGCAGTACTTC. Translating it yields CAIKDGLAGAYEQYF.